Listed below are T cell receptor beta chains from one sample, sequenced in a study of T cell responses to AZD1222 COVID-19 vaccine. TCRdb's table, derived via immunoSEQ multiplex PCR, lists solely in-frame clones and lacks some. This table holds 120,000 or so clones, approximately 90% found once. Sequencing was performed on peripheral blood, taken 28 days after the second AZD1222 dose. These receptor sequences come from an adult who received the AZD1222 COVID-19 vaccine. The CDR3 runs from the conserved cysteine through the conserved F or W. D genes are given only for firm matches. The size of a clone is reported for some rows only, either as once, few or many, or as a class for expanded clones.

v_call: TRBV10-1; clone_size: NA; j_call: TRBJ2-7; d_call: NA; cdr3_nt: TGCGCCAGCAGTGAAGGGGGAGGGGGTCGCTACGAGCAGTACTTC; cdr3_aa: CASSEGGGGRYEQYF
v_call: TRBV30; clone_size: NA; j_call: TRBJ1-1; d_call: TRBD1; cdr3_nt: TGTGCCTGGAGTCCCGGACAGGGGGACACTGAAGCTTTCTTT; cdr3_aa: CAWSPGQGDTEAFF
v_call: TRBV30; clone_size: NA; j_call: TRBJ2-7; d_call: TRBD2; cdr3_nt: TGTGCCTGGGTCAAAGGACTAGCGGGGGGAAACGAGCAGTACTTC; cdr3_aa: CAWVKGLAGGNEQYF
v_call: TRBV12-5; clone_size: NA; j_call: TRBJ2-2; d_call: NA; cdr3_nt: TGTGCTAGTACCATCCCGCCGAGCACCGGGGAGCTGTTTTTT; cdr3_aa: CASTIPPSTGELFF
v_call: TRBV11-3; clone_size: NA; j_call: TRBJ2-4; d_call: NA; cdr3_nt: TGTGCCAGCAGCTTAGGACGGGGGGCCAAAAACATTCAGTACTTC; cdr3_aa: CASSLGRGAKNIQYF
v_call: TRBV7-9; clone_size: NA; j_call: TRBJ2-1; d_call: TRBD2; cdr3_nt: TGTGCCAGCAGCTTGAGCGGGGCGCCGAACAATGAGCAGTTCTTC; cdr3_aa: CASSLSGAPNNEQFF
v_call: TRBV28; clone_size: NA; j_call: TRBJ1-2; d_call: NA; cdr3_nt: TGTGCCAGCGGCAACACTCAGGGCCCCATGGACGGCTACACCTTC; cdr3_aa: CASGNTQGPMDGYTF
v_call: TRBV21-1; clone_size: NA; j_call: TRBJ2-1; d_call: NA; cdr3_nt: TGTGCCAGGGGACACGGGGGGAATGAGCAGTTCTTC; cdr3_aa: CARGHGGNEQFF
v_call: TRBV4-1; clone_size: once; j_call: TRBJ2-7; d_call: NA; cdr3_nt: TGCGCCAGCAGCCAAGAAACAGTGAGCTCCTACGAGCAGTACTTC; cdr3_aa: CASSQETVSSYEQYF
v_call: TRBV11-2; clone_size: NA; j_call: TRBJ1-4; d_call: NA; cdr3_nt: TGTGCCAGCAACCAGGGCGGCAGGGCTAATGAAAAACTGTTTTTT; cdr3_aa: CASNQGGRANEKLFF
v_call: TRBV30; clone_size: NA; j_call: TRBJ1-6; d_call: NA; cdr3_nt: TGTGCCTGGAGTGTACTTGGGGGGTCCGTGGGGAATTCACCCCTCCACTTT; cdr3_aa: CAWSVLGGSVGNSPLHF
v_call: TRBV7-2; clone_size: NA; j_call: TRBJ2-1; d_call: NA; cdr3_nt: TGTGCCAGCAGCCCTTACAATGAGCAGTTCTTC; cdr3_aa: CASSPYNEQFF
v_call: TRBV7-9; clone_size: NA; j_call: TRBJ2-7; d_call: NA; cdr3_nt: TGTGCCAGCAGCTTAGATCAAATAATGGGGGGTTTTACCTACGAGCAGTACTTC; cdr3_aa: CASSLDQIMGGFTYEQYF
v_call: TRBV9; clone_size: NA; j_call: TRBJ2-3; d_call: TRBD2; cdr3_nt: TGTGCCAGCAGTCAACGCCTTCTAGCGGGGGGGAACACAGATACGCAGTATTTT; cdr3_aa: CASSQRLLAGGNTDTQYF
v_call: TRBV20-1; clone_size: NA; j_call: TRBJ1-6; d_call: NA; cdr3_nt: TGCAGTGCTAGTTACCAGAGCTCCTATAATTCACCCCTCCACTTT; cdr3_aa: CSASYQSSYNSPLHF
v_call: TRBV5-6; clone_size: NA; j_call: TRBJ2-1; d_call: TRBD2; cdr3_nt: TGTGCCAGCAGCTTGGGACTAGCGGGGAGGGATGAGCAGTTCTTC; cdr3_aa: CASSLGLAGRDEQFF
v_call: TRBV6-5; clone_size: once; j_call: TRBJ1-6; d_call: TRBD1; cdr3_nt: TGTGCCAGTGGCCCGGACAGGGGTATGTCACCCCTCCACTTT; cdr3_aa: CASGPDRGMSPLHF
v_call: TRBV7-3; clone_size: NA; j_call: TRBJ2-1; d_call: NA; cdr3_nt: TGTGCCAGCAGCTTAATGGGTGGTCGGCGCTACAATGAGCAGTTCTTC; cdr3_aa: CASSLMGGRRYNEQFF
v_call: TRBV6-4; clone_size: NA; j_call: TRBJ1-1; d_call: NA; cdr3_nt: TGTGCCAGCAGTGACGGGGGGAAACGCACTGAAGCTTTCTTT; cdr3_aa: CASSDGGKRTEAFF
v_call: TRBV6-4; clone_size: NA; j_call: TRBJ2-3; d_call: TRBD2; cdr3_nt: TGTGCCAGCAGTTCTAGCGGGGGCACAGATACGCAGTATTTT; cdr3_aa: CASSSSGGTDTQYF
v_call: TRBV5-1; clone_size: NA; j_call: TRBJ2-3; d_call: NA; cdr3_nt: TGCGCCAGCAGCTTCTCGGGAGATACGCAGTATTTT; cdr3_aa: CASSFSGDTQYF
v_call: TRBV5-1; clone_size: NA; j_call: TRBJ2-7; d_call: TRBD2; cdr3_nt: TGCGCCAGCAGCGTCCTTAGCGGGAACGCCTACGAGCAGTACTTC; cdr3_aa: CASSVLSGNAYEQYF
v_call: TRBV28; clone_size: NA; j_call: TRBJ2-3; d_call: TRBD2; cdr3_nt: TGTGCCACCAGGGATACTAGCGGGGGTCGCACAGATACGCAGTATTTT; cdr3_aa: CATRDTSGGRTDTQYF
v_call: TRBV27; clone_size: few; j_call: TRBJ2-1; d_call: TRBD2; cdr3_nt: TGTGCCAGCAGTTTAGCGGGGGGCCCCTACAATGAGCAGTTCTTC; cdr3_aa: CASSLAGGPYNEQFF
v_call: TRBV11-3; clone_size: NA; j_call: TRBJ1-2; d_call: NA; cdr3_nt: TGTGCCAGCAGCTTAGAGCCAGGGTACGGCTACACCTTC; cdr3_aa: CASSLEPGYGYTF
v_call: TRBV10-1; clone_size: NA; j_call: TRBJ2-1; d_call: NA; cdr3_nt: TGCGCCAGCGGAAAGGGGGGGAGCCACAATGAGCAGTTCTTC; cdr3_aa: CASGKGGSHNEQFF
v_call: TRBV6-5; clone_size: NA; j_call: TRBJ1-5; d_call: TRBD1; cdr3_nt: TGTGCCAGCAGTCCGACAGGGTTCGACAATCAGCCCCAGCATTTT; cdr3_aa: CASSPTGFDNQPQHF
v_call: TRBV6-5; clone_size: NA; j_call: TRBJ2-2; d_call: NA; cdr3_nt: TGTGCGGCACGGCGAAACACCGGGGAGCTGTTTTTT; cdr3_aa: CAARRNTGELFF
v_call: TRBV29-1; clone_size: NA; j_call: TRBJ2-5; d_call: NA; cdr3_nt: TGCAGCGTTGCTCCAGGGGCGGCGACCCAGTACTTC; cdr3_aa: CSVAPGAATQYF
v_call: TRBV11-2; clone_size: NA; j_call: TRBJ1-6; d_call: NA; cdr3_nt: TGTGCCAGCAGCTTAGGACGGTATAATTCACCCCTCCACTTT; cdr3_aa: CASSLGRYNSPLHF
v_call: TRBV15; clone_size: NA; j_call: TRBJ2-7; d_call: TRBD1; cdr3_nt: TGTGCCACCAGCGGGGAGGGACAGGGTCGGGACTACGAGCAGTACTTC; cdr3_aa: CATSGEGQGRDYEQYF
v_call: TRBV4-2; clone_size: many; j_call: TRBJ2-2; d_call: TRBD1; cdr3_nt: TGTGCCAGCAGCCCCGGGACAGAGAACACCGGGGAGCTGTTTTTT; cdr3_aa: CASSPGTENTGELFF
v_call: TRBV6-5; clone_size: NA; j_call: TRBJ2-3; d_call: NA; cdr3_nt: TGTGCCAGCGGGGGGGCCGAAGGGAATACGCAGTATTTT; cdr3_aa: CASGGAEGNTQYF
v_call: TRBV28; clone_size: NA; j_call: TRBJ1-2; d_call: NA; cdr3_nt: TGTGCCAGCAGTCCCCACTCTTCTCTAGGGAGCAGGGGCTACACCTTC; cdr3_aa: CASSPHSSLGSRGYTF
v_call: TRBV5-6; clone_size: few; j_call: TRBJ2-3; d_call: TRBD2; cdr3_nt: TGTGCCAGCAGCGAGCGACTAGCGGTTGTGGATACGCAGTATTTT; cdr3_aa: CASSERLAVVDTQYF
v_call: TRBV12-3/TRBV12-4; clone_size: once; j_call: TRBJ1-1; d_call: NA; cdr3_nt: TGTGCCAGCAGTTTAGCGAGGGAGAGGGCTTTCTTT; cdr3_aa: CASSLARERAFF
v_call: TRBV6-6; clone_size: NA; j_call: TRBJ2-7; d_call: NA; cdr3_nt: TGTGCCAGCAGGGAGGGGGCTTCCTACGAGCAGTACTTC; cdr3_aa: CASREGASYEQYF
v_call: TRBV5-1; clone_size: NA; j_call: TRBJ2-3; d_call: TRBD2; cdr3_nt: TGCGCCAGCAGCTTGTTGCTAGCGGGGGTTGATACGCAGTATTTT; cdr3_aa: CASSLLLAGVDTQYF